The rows below give T cell receptor beta chains drawn from one sample of a study of shared clonotypes between healthy human individuals. Here immunoSEQ multiplex PCR was the method, and the copy in TCRdb shows in-frame clones only, minus some. The table has 2 million to 2.5 million clones, 85% to 95% seen once; the top ten hold 0.37%. Sample: naive CD4+ T cells from PBMCs. These receptors were collected from a man aged 18 to 29 in good health. Some clones in this sample may be carry-over from other donors' samples. Each CDR3 is given with its conserved first and last residue. A D gene is named only where the DNA matches it firmly. Some rows have no size entry. The others give once, few or many, or a class for an expanded clone.

abundance,v_gene,d_gene,j_gene,CDR3nt,CDR3aa
-,TRBV7-2,-,TRBJ2-2,TGTGCCAGCAGCTTATTGGGCTCACCGAACACCGGGAAGCTGTTTTTT,CASSLLGSPNTGKLFF
-,TRBV9,TRBD1,TRBJ2-1,TGTGCCAGCAGCGTACAGGACAGGGTTCACAATGAGCAGTTCTTC,CASSVQDRVHNEQFF
-,TRBV10-1,-,TRBJ2-7,TGCGCCAGCAGTGATTGGGACACCTCGAGCTCCTACGAGCAGTACTTC,CASSDWDTSSSYEQYF
-,TRBV12-5,TRBD1,TRBJ2-2,TGTGCTAGTGGTTTGGTGGCAGGGGGCGAAACCGGGGAGCTGTTTTTT,CASGLVAGGETGELFF
-,TRBV7-7,-,TRBJ2-5,TGTGCCAGCAGCCCAGGGGGGGTTGAGACCCAGTACTTC,CASSPGGVETQYF
once,TRBV6-1,-,TRBJ2-3,TGTGCCAGCAGTGAGCTTAGGGGATCGCGACCAGATACGCAGTATTTT,CASSELRGSRPDTQYF
-,TRBV5-4,-,TRBJ1-2,TGTGCCAGCAGCTTCGTATCACAGGGTGTCGATGGCTACACCTTC,CASSFVSQGVDGYTF
-,TRBV7-9,-,TRBJ1-1,TGTGCCAGCAGCTCATCGGCAAACAGGGTTGGCACTGAAGCTTTCTTT,CASSSSANRVGTEAFF
-,TRBV4-2,-,TRBJ2-1,TGTGCCAGCAGCCTAGAACCGGGATCTACTTTCTACAATGAGCAGTTCTTC,CASSLEPGSTFYNEQFF
-,TRBV6-1,TRBD1,TRBJ1-2,TGTGCCAGCACTCAGACAGGGCTGGGTAACTATGGCTACACCTTC,CASTQTGLGNYGYTF
-,TRBV6-1,TRBD1,TRBJ1-4,TGTGCCAGCAGACCCCAGGGGGCAAGAAATGAAAAACTGTTTTTT,CASRPQGARNEKLFF
-,TRBV7-2,TRBD1,TRBJ1-2,TGTGCCAGCAGCCGACCAGGGGGCACGGGCGGCTACACCTTC,CASSRPGGTGGYTF
-,TRBV11-2,-,TRBJ2-3,TGTGCCAGCAGCTCCCGGGATACGCAGTATTTT,CASSSRDTQYF
once,TRBV7-2,-,TRBJ1-3,TGTGCCAGCAGCTTCGGGACACCCGTGGGAAACACCATATATTTT,CASSFGTPVGNTIYF
-,TRBV5-1,TRBD1,TRBJ2-5,TGCGCCAGCAGCGCCGGGACAGTCCAAGAGACCCAGTACTTC,CASSAGTVQETQYF
-,TRBV28,TRBD2,TRBJ2-7,TGTGCCAGCAGCCCACCGGGACTAGCGGCTTTCTTCTCCTACGAGCAGTACTTC,CASSPPGLAAFFSYEQYF
-,TRBV28,-,TRBJ1-1,TGTGCCAGCACCCGATGGGGGAACACTGAAGCTTTCTTT,CASTRWGNTEAFF
-,TRBV5-1,TRBD1,TRBJ2-3,TGCGCCAGCAGCTTGCAGGGGGCCGACCCAGATACGCAGTATTTT,CASSLQGADPDTQYF
-,TRBV6-5,-,TRBJ2-5,TGTGCCAGCAGTCGGACAAGCAACCAAGAGACCCAGTACTTC,CASSRTSNQETQYF
once,TRBV30,-,TRBJ2-2,TGTGCCTGGATTGGTAGCACGGGCGCCGGGGAGCTGTTTTTT,CAWIGSTGAGELFF
-,TRBV2,-,TRBJ1-1,TGTGCCAGCACCCTCGGCGTCCGTAACACTGAAGCTTTCTTT,CASTLGVRNTEAFF
-,TRBV27,TRBD1,TRBJ2-3,TGTGCCAGCAGTGCACAGGGGATGGGGAGCACAGATACGCAGTATTTT,CASSAQGMGSTDTQYF
-,TRBV27,-,TRBJ1-5,TGTGCCAGCAGTTTGGGTCTCGGGAGAAATCAGCCCCAGCATTTT,CASSLGLGRNQPQHF
-,TRBV28,-,TRBJ2-3,TGTGCCAGCACCAGCGGGCATAGCACAGATACGCAGTATTTT,CASTSGHSTDTQYF
-,TRBV12-5,TRBD1,TRBJ2-6,TGTGCTAGTGGTTTGTCGGACAGGGGGTTTGGGGCCAACGTCCTGACTTTC,CASGLSDRGFGANVLTF
once,TRBV5-5,-,TRBJ2-6,TGTGCCAGCAGCTTGCCCACGGCGTTCTCTGGGGCCAACGTCCTGACTTTC,CASSLPTAFSGANVLTF
-,TRBV5-1,-,TRBJ2-3,TGCGCCAGCAGGGGTGACGGGAGCGGCACAGATACGCAGTATTTT,CASRGDGSGTDTQYF
-,TRBV7-3,-,TRBJ2-5,TGTGCCAGCAGCTTAGGACATTCGGAGACCCAGTACTTC,CASSLGHSETQYF
-,TRBV18,-,TRBJ2-1,TGTGCCAGCTCACCCAGTCTTTCCAATGAGCAGTTCTTC,CASSPSLSNEQFF
-,TRBV11-2,TRBD2,TRBJ2-1,TGTGCCAGCAGCTCGGGACTAGCGGAGTACAATGAGCAGTTCTTC,CASSSGLAEYNEQFF
-,TRBV5-1,-,TRBJ2-2,TGCGCCAGCAGCCTAGGGACGTCGGGCGACACCGGGGAGCTGTTTTTT,CASSLGTSGDTGELFF
-,TRBV21-1,-,TRBJ1-2,TGTGCCAGCAGCAACGGACCGAACGGTGGCTATGGCTACACCTTC,CASSNGPNGGYGYTF
-,TRBV5-4,TRBD2,TRBJ2-3,TGTGCCAGCAGCTTGTACCTAGCGGGGGCTAGCACAGATACGCAGTATTTT,CASSLYLAGASTDTQYF
-,TRBV19,TRBD2,TRBJ2-5,TGTGCCAGTAGTCCCCCTCCCGGACTAGCGGGGGCGACCCAGTACTTC,CASSPPPGLAGATQYF
once,TRBV20-1,-,TRBJ1-1,TGCAGTGTTGACAGTGAAGCTTTCTTT,CSVDSEAFF
once,TRBV30,-,TRBJ2-6,TGTGCCTGGAGACCCTGGGGAGACTCTGGGGCCAACGTCCTGACTTTC,CAWRPWGDSGANVLTF
-,TRBV29-1,TRBD2,TRBJ2-1,TGCAGCGTTGAAGGGGGGCTAGCGGGAGGGGAGCAGTTCTTC,CSVEGGLAGGEQFF
-,TRBV27,-,TRBJ2-7,TGTGCCAGCAGTCGCACAGGGAACCACGAGCAGTACTTC,CASSRTGNHEQYF
-,TRBV18,-,TRBJ2-7,TGTGCCAGCTCTCGCCGGGGTTCAGGGGTTTACGAGCAGTACTTC,CASSRRGSGVYEQYF
-,TRBV28,-,TRBJ1-6,TGTGCCAGCAAAAAAACGCCGTTGGCCCTCCACTTT,CASKKTPLALHF
-,TRBV14,-,TRBJ2-5,TGTGCCAGCAGCCAAGATTTCACCACGTCCGGGGAGACCCAGTACTTC,CASSQDFTTSGETQYF
-,TRBV4-3,-,TRBJ2-1,TGCGCCAGCAGCCAAGTGCGCGGGATGGGGAATGAGCAGTTCTTC,CASSQVRGMGNEQFF
once,TRBV2,-,TRBJ2-7,TGTGCCAGCAGTGAAGGTTTCCAGGAGCGGTACTTC,CASSEGFQERYF
-,TRBV30,-,TRBJ1-1,TGTGCCTGGATCGGCCCAGGGGCGGCGAACACTGAAGCTTTCTTT,CAWIGPGAANTEAFF
-,TRBV6-5,-,TRBJ2-5,TGTGCCAGCAGTTACTCGTGGCCCCAAGAGACCCAGTACTTC,CASSYSWPQETQYF
-,TRBV29-1,TRBD2,TRBJ2-3,TGCAGCGCCCAACCTAGCGGGAGGGCCACAGATACGCAGTATTTT,CSAQPSGRATDTQYF
-,TRBV5-1,-,TRBJ2-2,TGCGCCAGCAGCCCCCGGGCAGAGAACACCGGGGAGCTGTTTTTT,CASSPRAENTGELFF
-,TRBV10-3,-,TRBJ1-3,TGTGCCATCAGTGAGGCAGGGTCTGGAAACACCATATATTTT,CAISEAGSGNTIYF
-,TRBV5-1,-,TRBJ2-6,TGCGCCAGCAGCTCAGAAATTATCTCTGGGGCCAACGTCCTGACTTTC,CASSSEIISGANVLTF
-,TRBV11-2,-,TRBJ1-3,TGTGCCAGCAGCTTCTCGGGACTCTCTGGAAACACCATATATTTT,CASSFSGLSGNTIYF
-,TRBV19,TRBD2,TRBJ2-5,TGTGCCAGTAGTGCTTCTAGCGGGTTTATGACCCAGTACTTC,CASSASSGFMTQYF
-,TRBV7-3,TRBD2,TRBJ2-5,TGTGCCAGCAGCTTAAGAGGAGCGGGAGGGGGAGAGACCCAGTACTTC,CASSLRGAGGGETQYF
-,TRBV21-1,-,TRBJ1-5,TGTGCCAGCAGCACCAAACAACGGAACAAAAACAATCAGCCCCAGCATTTT,CASSTKQRNKNNQPQHF
-,TRBV7-9,-,TRBJ2-3,TGTGCCAGCAGCTTACCGACGACTAGCACAGATACGCAGTATTTT,CASSLPTTSTDTQYF
-,TRBV15,-,TRBJ2-7,TGTGCCACCCAAAGGGCAGACCTAACCTACGAGCAGTACTTC,CATQRADLTYEQYF